This T cell receptor beta chain was profiled in a study of T-cell memory formation after mild COVID-19. Findings and caveats of the study: Second-wave clones reaching peak frequency on day 37 lacked confirmed SARS-CoV-2 specificity.

There are 15 residues in the CDR3. Germline V gene lookup returns CDR1 MNHEY and CDR2 SVGAGI. V shed 5 bases and J 4 bases; nucleotides not matched to a gene: 5. This clonotype was detected a few times. Its antigen remains unknown. TCRdb re-called the 5' RACE reads with MiXCR, one entry per CDR3 protein. Altogether under 400,000 distinct CDR3 sequences are present, over 25% being singletons, with the ten largest covering approximately 15%. The chain recombines TRBV6-5 with TRBJ2-3; 11 bases align to TRBD2. The sample consisted of PBMCs or a T cell subset sorted from them (not recorded which). The sequence came from an adult woman who had mild COVID-19 (a few samples of this study predate the infection). Cell type and time point are not known. The CDR3 loop is CASSMTSGVPDTQYF. The CDR3 nucleotides read TGTGCCAGCAGTATGACTAGCGGGGTTCCAGATACGCAGTATTTT.